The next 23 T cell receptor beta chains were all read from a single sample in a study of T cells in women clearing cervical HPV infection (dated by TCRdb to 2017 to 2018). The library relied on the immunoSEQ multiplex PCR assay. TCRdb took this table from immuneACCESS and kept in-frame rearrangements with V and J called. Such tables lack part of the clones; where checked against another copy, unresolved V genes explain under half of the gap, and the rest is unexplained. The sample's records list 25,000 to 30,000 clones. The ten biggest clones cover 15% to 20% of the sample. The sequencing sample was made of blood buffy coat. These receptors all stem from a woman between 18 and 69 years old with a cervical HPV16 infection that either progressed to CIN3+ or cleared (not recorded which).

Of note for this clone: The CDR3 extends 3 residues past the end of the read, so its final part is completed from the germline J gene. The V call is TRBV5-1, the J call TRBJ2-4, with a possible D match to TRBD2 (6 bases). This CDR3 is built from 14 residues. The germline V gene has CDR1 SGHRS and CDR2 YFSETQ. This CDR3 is CASSLGGENGGQYF. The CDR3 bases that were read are TGCGCCAGCAGCTTAGGAGGGGAAAACGGTGGT.

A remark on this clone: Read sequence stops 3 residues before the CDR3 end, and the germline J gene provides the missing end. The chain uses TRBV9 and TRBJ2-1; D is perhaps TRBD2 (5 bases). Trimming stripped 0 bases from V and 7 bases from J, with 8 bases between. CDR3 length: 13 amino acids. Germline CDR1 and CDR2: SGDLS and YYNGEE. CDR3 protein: CASSVGTGNEQFF. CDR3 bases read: TGTGCCAGCAGCGTAGGAACGGGGAATGAG.

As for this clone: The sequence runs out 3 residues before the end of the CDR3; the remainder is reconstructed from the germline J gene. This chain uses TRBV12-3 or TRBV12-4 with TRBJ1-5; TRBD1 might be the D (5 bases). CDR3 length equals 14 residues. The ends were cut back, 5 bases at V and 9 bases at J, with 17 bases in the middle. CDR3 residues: CASSPTGLRGPQHF. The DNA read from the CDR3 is TGTGCCAGCAGTCCCACGGGACTCCGAGGGCCC.

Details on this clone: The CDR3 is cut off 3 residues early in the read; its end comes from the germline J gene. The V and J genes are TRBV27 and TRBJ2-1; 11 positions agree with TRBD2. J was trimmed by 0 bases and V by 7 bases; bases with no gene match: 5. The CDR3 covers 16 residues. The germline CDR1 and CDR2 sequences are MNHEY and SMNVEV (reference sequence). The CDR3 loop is CASTLAGGSSYNEQFF. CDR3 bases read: TGTGCCAGCACGCTAGCGGGGGGAAGCTCCTACAATGAG.

CDR3 loop: CSAQTSGQETQYF. CDR3 DNA, as far as it was read: TGCAGTGCTCAGACTAGCGGGCAAGAGACC. This chain links TRBV20-1 with TRBJ2-5; the match to TRBD2 covers 10 bases. The sequenced fragment ends 3 residues before the CDR3 boundary, so the rest is inferred from the germline J gene. The CDR3 sequence is 13 residues long. Trimming cost V 5 bases and J 2 bases; bases outside gene matches: 2. The germline CDR1 and CDR2 sequences are DFQATT and SNEGSKA (reference sequence).

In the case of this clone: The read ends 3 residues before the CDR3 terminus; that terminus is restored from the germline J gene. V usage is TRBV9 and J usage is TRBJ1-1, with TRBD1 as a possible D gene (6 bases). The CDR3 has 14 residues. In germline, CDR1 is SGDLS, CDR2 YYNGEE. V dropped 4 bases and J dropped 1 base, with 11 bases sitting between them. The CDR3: CASSPQGTNTEAFF. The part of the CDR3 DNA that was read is TGTGCCAGCAGCCCCCAGGGGACGAACACTGAA.

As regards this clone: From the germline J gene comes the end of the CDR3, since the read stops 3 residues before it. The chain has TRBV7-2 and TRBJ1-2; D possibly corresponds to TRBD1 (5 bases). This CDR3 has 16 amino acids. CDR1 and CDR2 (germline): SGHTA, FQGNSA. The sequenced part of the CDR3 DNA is TGTGCCAGCAGCTTAGCCCCGGGACTAGCGAGAGATACC. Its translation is CASSLAPGLARDT. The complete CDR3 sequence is CASSLAPGLARDTYTF.

The CDR3 bases that were read are TGCGCCAGCAGCTCAACCGTTGGGGGGGTAGCTAACTATGGC. Residues: CASSSTVGGVANYG. The full CDR3 is CASSSTVGGVANYGYTF. The chain recombines TRBV5-1 with TRBJ1-2, with D possibly matching TRBD1 (5 bases). Sequencing ends 3 residues short of the CDR3 end; the germline J gene provides the rest. The CDR3 has 17 residues. CDR1 is SGHRS, CDR2 YFSETQ, per germline. V lost 3 bases, J lost 0 bases, and 18 bases lay in between.

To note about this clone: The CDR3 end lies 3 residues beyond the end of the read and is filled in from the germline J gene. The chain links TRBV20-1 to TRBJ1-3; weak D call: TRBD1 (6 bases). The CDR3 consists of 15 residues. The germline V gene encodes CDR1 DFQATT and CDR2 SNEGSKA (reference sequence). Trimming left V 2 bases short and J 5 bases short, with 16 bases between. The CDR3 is CSARSPGGGRNTIYF. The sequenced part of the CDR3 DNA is TGCAGTGCTAGATCCCCTGGGGGGGGCCGAAACACC.

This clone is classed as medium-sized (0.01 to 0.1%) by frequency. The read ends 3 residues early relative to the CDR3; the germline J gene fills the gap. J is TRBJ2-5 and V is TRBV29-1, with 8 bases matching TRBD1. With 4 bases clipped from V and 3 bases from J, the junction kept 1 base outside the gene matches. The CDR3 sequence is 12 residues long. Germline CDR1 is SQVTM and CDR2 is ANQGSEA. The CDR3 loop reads CSVGGQEETQYF. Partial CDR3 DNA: TGCAGCGTTGGGGGACAGGAAGAGACC.

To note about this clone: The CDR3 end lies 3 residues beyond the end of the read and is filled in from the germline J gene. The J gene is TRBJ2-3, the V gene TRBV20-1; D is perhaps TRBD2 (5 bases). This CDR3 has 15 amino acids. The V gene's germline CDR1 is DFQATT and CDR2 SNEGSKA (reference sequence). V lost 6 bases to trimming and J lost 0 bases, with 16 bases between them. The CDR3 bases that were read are TGCAGTGCCCTCCGTTTGGGCGGGAGCACAGATACG. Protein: CSALRLGGSTDT. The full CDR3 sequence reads CSALRLGGSTDTQYF.

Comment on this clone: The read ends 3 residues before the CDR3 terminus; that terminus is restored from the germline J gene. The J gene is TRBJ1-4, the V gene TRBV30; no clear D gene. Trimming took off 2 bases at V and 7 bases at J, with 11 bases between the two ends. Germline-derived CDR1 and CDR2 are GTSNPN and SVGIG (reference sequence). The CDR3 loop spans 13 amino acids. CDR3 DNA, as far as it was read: TGTGCCTGGAGTCCCCTTGAGGGTGAAAAA. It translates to CAWSPLEGEK. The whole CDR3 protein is CAWSPLEGEKLFF.

CDR3 residues: CASSIRGQGNLAKNIYTF. The CDR3 bases that were read are TGTGCCAGTAGTATTAGGGGACAGGGGAACCTAGCCAAAAACATC. The rearrangement uses TRBV19 and TRBJ1-2; 10 nucleotides align to TRBD1. Read coverage stops 3 residues before the CDR3 terminus; the germline J gene supplies the remainder. From germline, CDR1 is LNHDA and CDR2 SQIVND (reference sequence). This CDR3 has 18 amino acids.

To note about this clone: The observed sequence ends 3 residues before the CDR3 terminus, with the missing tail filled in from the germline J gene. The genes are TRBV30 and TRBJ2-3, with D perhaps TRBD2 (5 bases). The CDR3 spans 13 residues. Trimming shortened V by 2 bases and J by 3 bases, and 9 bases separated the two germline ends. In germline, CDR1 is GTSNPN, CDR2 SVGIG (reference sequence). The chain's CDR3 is CAWSPSGTDTQYF. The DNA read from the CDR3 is TGTGCCTGGAGTCCGTCGGGGACAGATACG. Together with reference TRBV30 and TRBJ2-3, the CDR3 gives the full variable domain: SQTIHQWPATLVQPVGSPLSLECTVEGTSNPNLYWYRQAAGRGLQLLFYSVGIGQISSEVPQNLSASRPQDRQFILSSKKLLLSDSGFYLCAWSPSGTDTQYFGPGTRLTVL.

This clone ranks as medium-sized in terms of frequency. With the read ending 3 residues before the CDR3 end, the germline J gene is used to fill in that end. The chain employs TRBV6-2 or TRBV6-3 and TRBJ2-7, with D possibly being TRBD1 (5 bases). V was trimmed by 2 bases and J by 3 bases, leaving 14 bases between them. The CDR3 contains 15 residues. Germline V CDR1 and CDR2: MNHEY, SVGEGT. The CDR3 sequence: CASSYEEQVIYEQYF. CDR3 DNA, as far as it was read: TGTGCCAGCAGTTACGAGGAACAGGTTATCTACGAG.

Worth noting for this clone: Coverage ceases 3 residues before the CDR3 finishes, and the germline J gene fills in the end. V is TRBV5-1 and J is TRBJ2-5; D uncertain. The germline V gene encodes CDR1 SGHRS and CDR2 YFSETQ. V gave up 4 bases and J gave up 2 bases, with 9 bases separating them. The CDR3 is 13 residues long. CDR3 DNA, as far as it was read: TGCGCCAGCAGCATGCCGGTACAAGAGACC. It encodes CASSMPVQET. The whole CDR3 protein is CASSMPVQETQYF.

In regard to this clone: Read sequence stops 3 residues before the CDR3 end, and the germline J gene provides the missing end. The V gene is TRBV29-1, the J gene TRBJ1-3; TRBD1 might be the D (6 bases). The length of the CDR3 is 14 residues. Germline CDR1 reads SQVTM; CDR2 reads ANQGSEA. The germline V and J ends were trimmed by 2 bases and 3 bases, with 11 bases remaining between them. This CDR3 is CSVETGQYGNTIYF. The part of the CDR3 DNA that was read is TGCAGCGTTGAAACAGGGCAATATGGAAACACC.

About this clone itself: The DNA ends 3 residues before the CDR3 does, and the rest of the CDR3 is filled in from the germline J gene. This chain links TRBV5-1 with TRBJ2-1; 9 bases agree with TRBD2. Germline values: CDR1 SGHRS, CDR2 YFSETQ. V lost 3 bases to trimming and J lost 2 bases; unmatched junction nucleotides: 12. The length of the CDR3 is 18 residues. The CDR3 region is CASSSPLAGAGAYNEQFF. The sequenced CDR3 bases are TGCGCCAGCAGCTCCCCACTAGCGGGCGCTGGGGCCTACAATGAG.

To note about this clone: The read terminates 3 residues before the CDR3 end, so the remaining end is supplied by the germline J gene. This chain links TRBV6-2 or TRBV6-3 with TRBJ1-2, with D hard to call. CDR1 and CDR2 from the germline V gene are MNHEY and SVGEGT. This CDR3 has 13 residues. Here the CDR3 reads CASSRGGADTYTF. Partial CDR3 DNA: TGTGCCAGCAGTCGCGGAGGAGCAGATACC.

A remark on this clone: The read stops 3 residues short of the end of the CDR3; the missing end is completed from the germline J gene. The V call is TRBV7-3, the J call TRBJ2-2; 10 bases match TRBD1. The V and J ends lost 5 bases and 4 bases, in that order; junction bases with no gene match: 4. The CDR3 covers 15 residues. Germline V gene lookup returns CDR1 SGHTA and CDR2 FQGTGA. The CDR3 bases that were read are TGTGCCAGCAGCCCGGGACAGGGGAGCACCGGGGAG. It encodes CASSPGQGSTGE. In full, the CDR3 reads CASSPGQGSTGELFF.

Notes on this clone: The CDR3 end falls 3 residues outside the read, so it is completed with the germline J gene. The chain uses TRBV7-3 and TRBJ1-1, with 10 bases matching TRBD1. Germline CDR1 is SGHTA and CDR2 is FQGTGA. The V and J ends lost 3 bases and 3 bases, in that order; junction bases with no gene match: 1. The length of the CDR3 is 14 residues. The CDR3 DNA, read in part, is TGTGCCAGCAGCTTGACAGGGGGCGACACTGAA. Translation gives CASSLTGGDTE. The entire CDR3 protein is CASSLTGGDTEAFF. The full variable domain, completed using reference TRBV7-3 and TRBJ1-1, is GAGVSQTPSNKVTEKGKYVELRCDPISGHTALYWYRQSLGQGPEFLIYFQGTGAADDSGLPNDRFFAVRPEGSVSTLKIQRTERGDSAVYLCASSLTGGDTEAFFGQGTRLTVV.

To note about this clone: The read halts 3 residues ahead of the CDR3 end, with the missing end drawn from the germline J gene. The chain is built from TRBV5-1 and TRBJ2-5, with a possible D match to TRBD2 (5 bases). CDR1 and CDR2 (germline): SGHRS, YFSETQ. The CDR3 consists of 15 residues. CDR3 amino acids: CASSLAAASTDTQYF. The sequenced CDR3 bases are TGCGCCAGCAGCTTGGCAGCGGCTAGCACAGATACC.

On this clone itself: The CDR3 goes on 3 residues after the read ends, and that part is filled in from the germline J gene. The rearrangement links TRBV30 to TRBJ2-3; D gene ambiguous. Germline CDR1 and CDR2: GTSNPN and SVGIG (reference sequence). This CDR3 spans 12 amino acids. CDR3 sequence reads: CAWTPNVETQYF. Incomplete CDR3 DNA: TGTGCCTGGACCCCTAACGTAGAGACG. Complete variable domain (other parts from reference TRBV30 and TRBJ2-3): SQTIHQWPATLVQPVGSPLSLECTVEGTSNPNLYWYRQAAGRGLQLLFYSVGIGQISSEVPQNLSASRPQDRQFILSSKKLLLSDSGFYLCAWTPNVETQYFGPGTRLTVL.